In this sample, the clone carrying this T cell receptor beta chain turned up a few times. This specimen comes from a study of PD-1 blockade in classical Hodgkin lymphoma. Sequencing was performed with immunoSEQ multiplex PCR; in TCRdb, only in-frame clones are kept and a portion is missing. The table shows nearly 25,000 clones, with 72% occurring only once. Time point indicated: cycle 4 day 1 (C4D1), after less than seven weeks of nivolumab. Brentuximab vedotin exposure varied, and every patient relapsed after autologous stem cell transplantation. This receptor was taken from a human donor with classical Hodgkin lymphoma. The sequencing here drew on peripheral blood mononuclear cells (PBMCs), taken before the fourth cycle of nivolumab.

The CDR3 DNA reads as TGTGCCAGCAGTCCAAGCGGGGGTTCGGAGGAGACCCAGTACTTC. Amino acid sequence: CASSPSGGSEETQYF. The V call is TRBV6-4, the J call TRBJ2-5; 8 positions match TRBD2. Per the germline V gene, CDR1 is MRHNA and CDR2 is SNTAGT. V lost 5 bases, J lost 5 bases, and 10 bases stayed unmatched. This CDR3 region has 15 residues.